This record covers a single T cell receptor (beta chain). Likely a read error: the CDR3 ends without its conserved phenylalanine or tryptophan. CDR3 length: 14 residues. The junction had 8 bases not matched to a gene; V was cut back by 6 bases and J by 4 bases. Germline V gene data show CDR1 as MNHEY and CDR2 as SVGEGT. Germline DNA was also extracted, and blood RNA derived from unsorted whole blood. This entry is derived from a study of tumor-infiltrating lymphocytes in primary liver carcinoma. Turning to the study itself: There were roughly 3.5 to 7.5 million productive TCRbeta reads per sample, a yield similar across tissue types.

With around 500 ng total RNA as template and a constant-region primer, TCR beta cDNA was made. Slightly modified ARM-PCR served as the procedure for the TCR beta libraries. These libraries came from three rounds of nested multiplex PCR. The two initial PCR rounds, around 11 cycles each, used TRBV1-TRBV30 forward and C-beta reverse primers. Each CDR3 protein gets one entry after TCRdb re-called the multiplex PCR reads with MiXCR. Of 300,000 to 400,000 distinct CDR3 sequences listed, less than 75% are singletons. This clonotype was sampled from a man aged 40-50 years with primary liver carcinoma and hepatitis B virus infection. The chain couples TRBV6-2 or TRBV6-3 to TRBJ2-5, with 7 nucleotides matching TRBD1. The specimen was peripheral blood. CDR3 sequence reads: CASSSTGSRETQYS. The CDR3 nucleotides are TGTGCCAGCAGCTCGACAGGGTCCAGAGAGACCCAGTACTCC.